This T cell receptor (beta chain) was documented in a study of blood T cell repertoires in COVID-19. Overall study context: Samples of COVID-19 (acute and convalescent) were obtained from the United States, Italy and Spain. T cells, B-cell-depleted T cells, or PBMCs supplied cDNA or gDNA.

Trimming removed 5 bases from V and 3 bases from J; junction bases left unmatched: 12. Per germline, CDR1 SQVTM and CDR2 ANQGSEA. CDR3 length equals 17 residues. The method was immunoSEQ multiplex PCR; TCRdb's version includes in-frame clones alone and lacks a portion of them. The sample carries hundreds of thousands of clones, 85% to 90% recorded once. The chain is built from TRBV29-1 and TRBJ1-5; 11 nucleotides agree with TRBD1. The sample taken for sequencing was PBMCs or T cells enriched from blood (not recorded which). This TCR came from a young woman who had recovered from COVID-19. The CDR3 reads CSVPVRTGGLLNQPQHF. CDR3 nucleotide sequence: TGCAGCGTTCCAGTTCGGACAGGGGGCCTACTCAATCAGCCCCAGCATTTT.